One sample yielded the 2 T cell receptor beta chains listed below, sequenced in a study of shared T cell receptors in the human thymus. Method: immunoSEQ multiplex PCR; TCRdb's copy keeps in-frame clones and lacks some. The sample shows some 660,000 clones, around 87% of them seen only once. The sample also formed part of further work on human thymus T cells.

What was sequenced was thymocytes. The receptors come from a boy under three years old with a congenital heart defect.

The chain recombines TRBV7-9 with TRBJ2-2, with 8 bases that match TRBD2. The V segment lost 5 bases and the J segment 5 bases; nucleotides outside the gene matches: 7. There are 15 residues in the CDR3. In germline, CDR1 is SEHNR, CDR2 FQNEAQ (reference sequence). DNA of the CDR3: TGTGCCAGCAGCCCCCAGGGCGGGAGGACCGGGGAGCTGTTTTTT. Translated: CASSPQGGRTGELFF. Complete variable domain (other parts from reference TRBV7-9 and TRBJ2-2): DTGVSQNPRHKITKRGQNVTFRCDPISEHNRLYWYRQTLGQGPEFLTYFQNEAQLEKSRLLSDRFSAERPKGSFSTLEIQRTEQGDSAMYLCASSPQGGRTGELFFGEGSRLTVL.

V usage is TRBV4-3 and J usage is TRBJ1-2, with 7 bases matching TRBD1. Per the germline V gene, CDR1 is LGHNA and CDR2 is YSLEER. V was clipped by 0 bases and J by 2 bases; unmatched bases: 3. The CDR3 extends over 15 amino acids. This chain's CDR3 is CASSQENRGNYGYTF. The CDR3 bases are TGCGCCAGCAGCCAAGAGAACAGGGGAAACTATGGCTACACCTTC.